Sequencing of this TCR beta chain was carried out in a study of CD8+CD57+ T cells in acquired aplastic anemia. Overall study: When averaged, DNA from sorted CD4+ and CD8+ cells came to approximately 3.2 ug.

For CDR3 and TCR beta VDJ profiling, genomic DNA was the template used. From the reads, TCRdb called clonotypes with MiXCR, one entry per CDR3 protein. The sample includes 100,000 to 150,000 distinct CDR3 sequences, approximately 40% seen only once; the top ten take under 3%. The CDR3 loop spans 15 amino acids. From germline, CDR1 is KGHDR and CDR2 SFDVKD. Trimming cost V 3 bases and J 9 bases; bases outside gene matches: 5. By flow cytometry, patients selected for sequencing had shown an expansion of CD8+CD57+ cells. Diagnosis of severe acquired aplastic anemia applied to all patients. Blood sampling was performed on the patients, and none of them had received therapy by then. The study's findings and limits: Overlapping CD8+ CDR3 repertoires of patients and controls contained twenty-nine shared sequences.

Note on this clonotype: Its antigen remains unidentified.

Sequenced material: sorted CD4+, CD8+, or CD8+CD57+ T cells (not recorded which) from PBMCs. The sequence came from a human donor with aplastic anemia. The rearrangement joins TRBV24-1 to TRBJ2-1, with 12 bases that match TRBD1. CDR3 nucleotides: TGTGCCACCAGTGATACGGGACAGGGGGCCGGTGAGCAGTTCTTC. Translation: CATSDTGQGAGEQFF.